These 31 T cell receptor beta chains were sequenced from one sample in a study of T cell responses to AZD1222 COVID-19 vaccine. Using immunoSEQ multiplex PCR, the repertoire was profiled, and TCRdb retains in-frame clones only, with some absent. The sample records 95,000 to 100,000 clones, 70% to 85% being singletons. This specimen was peripheral blood, taken 28 days after the second AZD1222 dose. The receptors were sampled from an adult who received the AZD1222 COVID-19 vaccine.

The chain joins TRBV7-2 to TRBJ1-1; 7 bases fit TRBD1. This CDR3 has 15 residues. V was pared by 1 base and J by 5 bases, with 7 bases of the junction left unmatched. Looked up from germline, CDR1 is SGHTA and CDR2 is FQGNSA. Written as DNA, the CDR3 is TGTGCCAGCAGCTTAGACCCGACAGGGAGAACTGAAGCTTTCTTT. It encodes CASSLDPTGRTEAFF.

V gene TRBV7-9 combines with J gene TRBJ2-7; D gene uncertain. The V gene lost 1 base and the J gene lost 6 bases, with 16 bases spanning the gap. The germline gives CDR1 SEHNR, CDR2 FQNEAQ (reference sequence). The CDR3 covers 15 residues. The CDR3 reads CASSLEAPTRGEQYF. In nucleotides, the CDR3 is TGTGCCAGCAGCTTAGAGGCCCCAACCAGAGGCGAGCAGTACTTC.

V usage is TRBV19 and J usage is TRBJ1-2; 7 nucleotides match TRBD1. With 3 bases clipped from V and 5 bases from J, the junction kept 15 bases outside the gene matches. Germline CDR1 reads LNHDA; CDR2 reads SQIVND (reference sequence). This CDR3 has 17 amino acids. The CDR3 bases are TGTGCCAGTAGTATCACGGGAACCGCCGGGACAGATTATGGCTACACCTTC. Amino acid sequence: CASSITGTAGTDYGYTF.

The chain is built from TRBV27 and TRBJ2-1; tentatively, D is TRBD1 or TRBD2 (5 bases each). In germline, CDR1 is MNHEY, CDR2 SMNVEV (reference sequence). Trimming cost V 4 bases and J 8 bases, with 12 bases left between them. The CDR3 loop spans 13 amino acids. The CDR3 loop reads CASSSMLGDEQFF. The DNA of the CDR3 is TGTGCCAGCAGTTCGATGCTGGGGGATGAGCAGTTCTTC.

The rearrangement links TRBV7-8 to TRBJ2-7, with TRBD1 matching 9 bases. Germline loops: CDR1 SGHVS, CDR2 FQNEAQ. This CDR3 spans 17 amino acids. Germline trimming cut 5 bases from V and 0 bases from J; bases unmatched to any gene: 11. The CDR3 sequence: CASSRNSGTGSSYEQYF. The CDR3 DNA is TGTGCCAGCAGCCGCAATTCCGGGACAGGGAGCTCCTACGAGCAGTACTTC.

The chain combines TRBV4-1 with TRBJ1-5, with D unresolved. Trimming removed 1 base at V and 0 bases at J, with 7 bases between. Germline V lookup: CDR1 MGHRA, CDR2 YSYEKL. The length of the CDR3 is 15 residues. CDR3: CASSQGLVSNQPQHF. Written as DNA, the CDR3 is TGCGCCAGCAGCCAAGGACTTGTTAGCAATCAGCCCCAGCATTTT.

The CDR3 protein is CASSRPPRGRGFTDTQYF. The DNA for the CDR3 is TGCGCCAGCAGCCGCCCCCCGCGAGGGAGGGGGTTTACAGATACGCAGTATTTT. The rearrangement uses TRBV4-1 and TRBJ2-3; TRBD2 is a possible D gene (7 bases). Germline CDR1 reads MGHRA; CDR2 reads YSYEKL. Trimming pared 4 bases from V and 3 bases from J, leaving 23 bases between. The CDR3 has 18 residues.

The rearrangement links TRBV2 to TRBJ1-2, with a possible D match to TRBD1 (5 bases). The CDR3 length is 15 residues. Germline loops: CDR1 SNHLY, CDR2 FYNNEI. Trimming took 5 bases from V and 4 from J, leaving 17 bases between them. CDR3 sequence: CASSKTTPGAYGYTF. Here the CDR3 DNA reads TGTGCCAGCAGTAAAACGACCCCCGGGGCCTATGGCTACACCTTC.

The chain couples TRBV12-3 or TRBV12-4 to TRBJ1-2; TRBD1 agrees at 8 bases. J lost 8 bases, V lost 3 bases, and 5 bases had no gene match. The CDR3 length is 13 residues. The CDR3 protein is CASSFQGAGGYTF. In DNA form, the CDR3 reads TGTGCCAGCAGTTTCCAGGGGGCAGGGGGCTACACCTTC.

This clone was found a few times. The rearrangement uses TRBV20-1 and TRBJ2-7; D may match TRBD1 or TRBD2 (5 bases each). The CDR3 has 13 amino acids. The germline gives CDR1 DFQATT, CDR2 SNEGSKA (reference sequence). The V gene lost 3 bases and the J gene lost 7 bases, with 16 bases spanning the gap. The chain's CDR3 is CSASLGTLMEQYF. The DNA of the CDR3 is TGCAGTGCTAGTCTGGGGACCTTGATGGAGCAGTACTTC.

This clone was detected once. The rearrangement uses TRBV11-2 and TRBJ1-2; D possibly corresponds to TRBD1 (5 bases). CDR1 and CDR2 (germline): SGHAT, FQNNGV. This CDR3 comprises 15 residues. The V gene lost 5 bases and the J gene lost 0 bases, with 13 bases spanning the gap. The CDR3 DNA reads as TGTGCCAGCAGCCCGCTGACAGCACCTAACTATGGCTACACCTTC. This encodes CASSPLTAPNYGYTF. Variable domain in full (rest from reference TRBV11-2 and TRBJ1-2): EAGVAQSPRYKIIEKRQSVAFWCNPISGHATLYWYQQILGQGPKLLIQFQNNGVVDDSQLPKDRFSAERLKGVDSTLKIQPAKLEDSAVYLCASSPLTAPNYGYTFGSGTRLTVV.

The V call is TRBV19, the J call TRBJ1-1; D not resolved. CDR3 size: 15 residues. The germline V and J ends were trimmed by 7 bases and 4 bases, with 19 bases remaining between them. CDR1 is LNHDA, CDR2 SQIVND, per germline (reference sequence). The CDR3 region has the DNA TGTGCCAGTATCCCGAGGTCAGGTCACTTCACTGAAGCTTTCTTT. It encodes CASIPRSGHFTEAFF.

The CDR3 DNA sequence: TGTGCCAGCAGCTTAGGCGCCGGGGGGGCCGCCGCCTATGGCTACACCTTC. This codes for CASSLGAGGAAAYGYTF. V and J are TRBV11-2 and TRBJ1-2; tentatively, D is TRBD1 (6 bases). The CDR3 runs to 17 residues. The germline gives CDR1 SGHAT, CDR2 FQNNGV. V was pared by 1 base and J by 4 bases, with 19 bases between.

This chain connects TRBV18 to TRBJ1-1; possible D gene TRBD1, 6 bases. Germline CDR1 and CDR2: KGHSH and LQKENI. The CDR3 sequence is 16 residues long. V was pared by 2 bases and J by 5 bases, with 18 bases between. CDR3 DNA: TGTGCCAGCTCACCAGGCACAGGGAAAGGAGGTACTGAAGCTTTCTTT. This sequence encodes CASSPGTGKGGTEAFF.

V usage is TRBV6-2 or TRBV6-3 and J usage is TRBJ1-5; D unclear. V was shortened by 2 bases and J by 4 bases, with 3 bases between the two germline ends. The germline CDR1 and CDR2 sequences are MNHEY and SVGEGT. This CDR3 is built from 12 residues. The DNA for the CDR3 is TGTGCCAGCAGTTACCGGAATCAGCCCCAGCATTTT. As protein: CASSYRNQPQHF.

The chain has TRBV4-1 and TRBJ1-1, with TRBD1 matching over 7 bases. The CDR3 totals 16 residues. CDR1 and CDR2 (germline): MGHRA, YSYEKL. The J segment lost 10 bases and the V segment lost 0 bases, leaving 14 bases of the junction unmatched. For the CDR3, the DNA is TGCGCCAGCAGCCAAGAGGGTTCAGGGGGGCGAAGAGGAGCTTTCTTT. It yields the protein CASSQEGSGGRRGAFF.

The gene calls are TRBV5-6 and TRBJ2-5; D might be TRBD1 (6 bases). The CDR3 extends over 16 amino acids. Per the germline V gene, CDR1 is SGHDT and CDR2 is YYEEEE. The germline V and J ends were trimmed by 0 bases and 1 base, with 13 bases remaining between them. The CDR3 reads CASSLEYSTGQETQYF. The CDR3 bases are TGTGCCAGCAGCTTGGAATATTCGACAGGCCAAGAGACCCAGTACTTC.

The chain uses TRBV11-2 and TRBJ2-7, with a tentative D call TRBD2 (5 bases). The CDR3 length is 17 residues. V was trimmed by 3 bases and J by 5 bases, leaving 23 bases between them. Germline V gives CDR1 SGHAT, CDR2 FQNNGV. CDR3 nucleotide sequence: TGTGCCAGCAGCTTCGCGACTATTTCTGGCCCCCTAGACGAGCAGTACTTC. It yields the protein CASSFATISGPLDEQYF.

The chain couples TRBV19 to TRBJ1-2, with 12 nucleotides matching TRBD1. This CDR3 spans 16 amino acids. Germline V CDR1 and CDR2: LNHDA, SQIVND (reference sequence). V was clipped by 4 bases and J by 6 bases; unmatched bases: 9. CDR3 region: CASSKPGQGAFDGYTF. The CDR3 region has the DNA TGTGCCAGTAGTAAACCGGGACAGGGGGCGTTCGATGGCTACACCTTC.

The table lists this clone with many counts. The chain links TRBV11-3 to TRBJ1-1, with D uncertain. From germline, CDR1 is SGHNT and CDR2 YENEEA. The CDR3 has 13 amino acids. The V end was cut by 3 bases, the J end by 3 bases, with 8 bases between. The CDR3 region has the DNA TGTGCCAGCAGCTTGTCATTGGACACTGAAGCTTTCTTT. It translates to CASSLSLDTEAFF.

The V call is TRBV5-8, the J call TRBJ1-6; D is uncertain. Trimming took 4 bases from V and 7 from J, leaving 12 bases between them. From germline, CDR1 is SGHTS and CDR2 YDEGEE. This CDR3 is 14 amino acids long. The DNA of the CDR3 is TGTGCCAGCAGCCCCCCCATGTCCAATTCACCCCTCCACTTT. This codes for CASSPPMSNSPLHF.

This clone was counted a few times. This chain connects TRBV7-9 to TRBJ1-2; the D gene is possibly TRBD1 (5 bases). Germline CDR1 and CDR2: SEHNR and FQNEAQ (reference sequence). The ends were cut back, 7 bases at V and 6 bases at J, with 12 bases in the middle. The CDR3 consists of 12 residues. The CDR3 bases are TGTGCCAGCACAGGAGGGGAGGATGGCTACACCTTC. This translates into CASTGGEDGYTF. Drawing the rest from reference TRBV7-9 and TRBJ1-2, the complete variable domain is DTGVSQNPRHKITKRGQNVTFRCDPISEHNRLYWYRQTLGQGPEFLTYFQNEAQLEKSRLLSDRFSAERPKGSFSTLEIQRTEQGDSAMYLCASTGGEDGYTFGSGTRLTVV.

The genes are TRBV6-2 or TRBV6-3 and TRBJ2-7; D may be TRBD1 (5 bases). This CDR3 is 13 amino acids long. Germline assignment: CDR1 MNHEY and CDR2 SVGEGT. V was pared by 6 bases and J by 3 bases, with 12 bases between. Here the CDR3 reads CASSRDRLYEQYF. For the CDR3, the DNA is TGTGCCAGCAGCCGCGACAGACTCTACGAGCAGTACTTC.

The chain combines TRBV7-2 with TRBJ2-2, with 8 bases that match TRBD1. CDR1 is SGHTA and CDR2 is FQGNSA in the germline V gene. Trimming took 5 bases from V and 6 from J; bases not matched to a gene: 5. CDR3 length: 14 amino acids. CDR3 sequence: CASSADRVAGELFF. CDR3 nucleotide sequence: TGTGCCAGCAGCGCGGACAGGGTCGCCGGGGAGCTGTTTTTT.

The chain combines TRBV7-9 with TRBJ1-5; D may be TRBD1 (5 bases). This CDR3 is 13 amino acids long. Germline-derived CDR1 and CDR2 are SEHNR and FQNEAQ (reference sequence). V lost 5 bases and J lost 7, with 12 bases in between. The CDR3 DNA follows: TGTGCCAGCAGCGTAGGGGTTTCACAGCCCCAGCATTTT. As protein: CASSVGVSQPQHF.

This clone was counted only a few times. V usage is TRBV6-5 and J usage is TRBJ2-7; 7 bases align to TRBD1. The CDR3 spans 14 residues. Germline V gene data show CDR1 as MNHEY and CDR2 as SVGAGI. V gave up 2 bases and J gave up 7 bases; unmatched junction bases: 8. Here the CDR3 reads CASSYLGGAREQYF. The CDR3 DNA reads TGTGCCAGCAGTTACCTAGGGGGCGCGAGGGAGCAGTACTTC.

The chain recombines TRBV4-1 with TRBJ2-1; D unresolved. CDR3 length equals 13 residues. Trimming stripped 0 bases from V and 9 bases from J, with 9 bases between. The germline CDR1 and CDR2 sequences are MGHRA and YSYEKL. The CDR3 region has the DNA TGCGCCAGCAGCCAAGACAGCCCCACTGAGCAGTTCTTC. Amino acid sequence: CASSQDSPTEQFF.

The chain joins TRBV5-1 to TRBJ1-2; the match to TRBD1 covers 8 bases. Germline V gene data show CDR1 as SGHRS and CDR2 as YFSETQ. The CDR3 sequence is 15 residues long. V was clipped by 1 base and J by 2 bases; unmatched bases: 4. The CDR3 region is CASSLQQGENYGYTF. The CDR3 DNA is TGCGCCAGCAGCTTGCAACAGGGGGAAAACTATGGCTACACCTTC.

A note on this clone: Additional DNA sequences in this sample encode the identical CDR3. CDR3: CASSRGESEAFF. The CDR3 bases are TGCGCCAGCAGCCGAGGGGAGTCCGAAGCTTTCTTT. The chain is built from TRBV5-1 and TRBJ1-1; weak D call: TRBD1 (5 bases). The germline gives CDR1 SGHRS, CDR2 YFSETQ. V lost 4 bases to trimming and J lost 8 bases, with 12 bases between them. The CDR3 sequence is 12 residues long. Full variable domain (rest looked up from reference TRBV5-1 and TRBJ1-1): KAGVTQTPRYLIKTRGQQVTLSCSPISGHRSVSWYQQTPGQGLQFLFEYFSETQRNKGNFPGRFSGRQFSNSRSEMNVSTLELGDSALYLCASSRGESEAFFGQGTRLTVV.

V gene TRBV7-2 combines with J gene TRBJ2-7, with unresolved D. CDR1 SGHTA and CDR2 FQGNSA come from the germline V gene. The CDR3 consists of 14 residues. Between the trimmed V and J ends, which lost 3 bases and 7 bases, there was a span of 16 bases. CDR3 DNA: TGTGCCAGCAGCTTGGGTGGGCCGCCGATTGAGCAGTACTTC. Its translation is CASSLGGPPIEQYF.

The rearrangement links TRBV7-3 to TRBJ2-1, with 12 bases identical to TRBD2. V shed 3 bases and J 3 bases; nucleotides not matched to a gene: 3. From germline, CDR1 is SGHTA and CDR2 FQGTGA. The CDR3 loop spans 16 amino acids. The CDR3 DNA reads as TGTGCCAGCAGCTTGGAGACTAGCGGGAGCTACAATGAGCAGTTCTTC. The encoded protein is CASSLETSGSYNEQFF.